A single sample gave rise to the 20 T cell receptor beta chains below, sequenced in a study of OX40 agonist ivuxolimab in advanced cancers. Libraries were built with the immunoSEQ multiplex PCR assay. The table was pulled from immuneACCESS by TCRdb, which kept in-frame rearrangements only. Such tables lose some clones; where checked, under half of the loss comes from unresolved V genes, and the rest has no known cause. The sample yields 100,000 or so clones; roughly 84% were counted once. The top ten clones comprise 3.8% of the sample. The sequencing used CD4+ or CD8+ T cells sorted from blood, collected in a trial of the OX40 agonist ivuxolimab. These receptors all stem from an adult with an advanced solid tumor such as melanoma, head and neck, liver or kidney cancer.

The V and J genes are TRBV19 and TRBJ2-7; D tentatively fits TRBD1 or TRBD2 (5 bases each). From germline, CDR1 is LNHDA and CDR2 SQIVND (reference sequence). The CDR3 extends over 15 amino acids. V was pared by 2 bases and J by 6 bases, with 17 bases between. The CDR3 DNA follows: TGTGCCAGTAGTATATCCCTTGGGGGTGGGGGCGAGCAGTACTTC. Protein product: CASSISLGGGGEQYF.

The genes are TRBV18 and TRBJ2-7; TRBD1 matches 7 bases. The CDR3 sequence is 15 residues long. Germline V gene data show CDR1 as KGHSH and CDR2 as LQKENI. V gave up 5 bases and J gave up 3 bases; unmatched junction bases: 10. Here the CDR3 reads CASSKTGTVIYEQYF. The CDR3 DNA reads TGTGCCAGCTCAAAAACCGGGACAGTTATCTACGAGCAGTACTTC.

On this clone itself: The junction departs from germline at one end; a sequencing error may be responsible. In the same sample, other DNA sequences code for this CDR3. This chain uses TRBV5-1 with TRBJ2-1; 7 nucleotides line up with TRBD1. Germline V gene lookup returns CDR1 SGHRS and CDR2 YFSETQ. The CDR3 runs to 15 residues. The CDR3 coding sequence is TGCGCCAGCAGCTTGGTAGCAGGGGGATACAATGAGCAATTCTTC. It translates to CASSLVAGGYNEQFF.

The chain is built from TRBV7-8 and TRBJ2-5; no firm D call. Per the germline V gene, CDR1 is SGHVS and CDR2 is FQNEAQ. The CDR3 has 13 amino acids. V was cut by 2 bases and J by 3 bases, with 7 bases left in between. CDR3 in amino acids: CASSLYVKETQYF. The CDR3 coding sequence is TGTGCCAGCAGCTTATATGTCAAAGAGACCCAGTACTTC.

The genes are TRBV5-4 and TRBJ1-2; TRBD1 might be the D (6 bases). Germline V gene sequence: CDR1 SGHNT, CDR2 YYREEE (reference sequence). The V end was cut by 4 bases, the J end by 4 bases, with 17 bases between. This CDR3 has 15 residues. For the CDR3, the DNA is TGTGCCAGCAGCCGTAACCGGGACACCGGCTATGGCTACACCTTC. Translated, it gives CASSRNRDTGYGYTF.

CDR3 DNA sequence: TGTGCCAGCACGGAACAGGGCTTTACAGACAATGAGCAGTTCTTC. Its protein product is CASTEQGFTDNEQFF. V gene TRBV7-2 combines with J gene TRBJ2-1, with D perhaps TRBD1 (6 bases). V lost 7 bases and J 5 bases, leaving 18 bases between the germline ends. Germline V lookup: CDR1 SGHTA, CDR2 FQGNSA. The CDR3 contains 15 residues. Full variable domain (rest looked up from reference TRBV7-2 and TRBJ2-1): GAGVSQSPSNKVTEKGKDVELRCDPISGHTALYWYRQSLGQGLEFLIYFQGNSAPDKSGLPSDRFSAERTGGSVSTLTIQRTQQEDSAVYLCASTEQGFTDNEQFFGPGTRLTVL.

The V gene is TRBV4-1, the J gene TRBJ2-3; D is unresolved. The V end lost 2 bases, the J end lost 3 bases, and 9 bases lay between the germline ends. CDR1 MGHRA and CDR2 YSYEKL come from the germline V gene. The CDR3 consists of 14 residues. Here the CDR3 reads CASSQQSGTDTQYF. As DNA, the CDR3 is TGCGCCAGCAGCCAACAGTCTGGGACAGATACGCAGTATTTT.

This chain uses TRBV5-1 with TRBJ2-7; either TRBD1 or TRBD2 may supply D (5 bases each). The CDR3 length is 20 residues. Trimming left V 0 bases short and J 4 bases short, with 29 bases between. Germline V gives CDR1 SGHRS, CDR2 YFSETQ. The CDR3, as DNA: TGCGCCAGCAGCTTGGAGCCTCTTCGCCGGGACCCCATTTCTAAGTACGAGCAGTACTTC. It translates to CASSLEPLRRDPISKYEQYF.

This clone was recorded once. The chain recombines TRBV28 with TRBJ2-1, with 8 bases aligning to TRBD2. CDR1 MDHEN and CDR2 SYDVKM come from the germline V gene. V dropped 7 bases and J dropped 1; count of bases not matched to a gene: 12. The CDR3 extends over 17 amino acids. Written as DNA, the CDR3 is TGTGCCAGCACCAGTAGCGGGACGACCTTTTCCTACAATGAGCAGTTCTTC. Translated: CASTSSGTTFSYNEQFF.

This chain connects TRBV28 to TRBJ2-1; D perhaps matches TRBD1 (5 bases). V was pared by 6 bases and J by 3 bases, with 18 bases between. CDR3 length: 16 residues. Germline values: CDR1 MDHEN, CDR2 SYDVKM. Here the CDR3 reads CASRSGGQGNYNEQFF. For the CDR3, the DNA is TGTGCCAGCAGGTCGGGTGGTCAGGGTAACTACAATGAGCAGTTCTTC.

The V call is TRBV5-1, the J call TRBJ1-5; D not certain. The V end was cut by 0 bases, the J end by 3 bases, with 13 bases between. In germline, CDR1 is SGHRS, CDR2 YFSETQ. The CDR3 is 16 residues long. The CDR3 DNA reads TGCGCCAGCAGCTTGGCCCCAGCCGGGAACAATCAGCCCCAGCATTTT. It is translated as CASSLAPAGNNQPQHF.

V usage is TRBV12-5 and J usage is TRBJ1-5; no reliable D call. CDR1 is LGHNT and CDR2 is FRNRAP in the germline V gene. The CDR3 loop spans 11 amino acids. Trimming removed 5 bases from V and 4 bases from J, with 3 bases in between. The CDR3 reads CASGRNQPQHF. The CDR3 DNA follows: TGTGCTAGTGGTAGGAATCAGCCCCAGCATTTT.

The rearrangement joins TRBV10-2 to TRBJ2-3, with TRBD1 identical over 9 bases. Germline loops: CDR1 WSHSY, CDR2 SAAADI. Losses at the gene ends were 4 bases for V and 4 bases for J; bases not matched to a gene: 12. The CDR3 consists of 17 residues. DNA of the CDR3: TGCGCCAGCAGTGGGGAGGACAGGGGAGTCAGGGCAGATACGCAGTATTTT. Its translation is CASSGEDRGVRADTQYF.

DNA of the CDR3: TGTGCCAGCAGCTTAGCGATAGGACAGGGACAATCGGTGTTTTTT. Translation: CASSLAIGQGQSVFF. The chain combines TRBV7-5 with TRBJ1-4; the table gives TRBD1 as D, unverified against the DNA. TRBV7-5 corresponds to a pseudogene. There are 15 residues in the CDR3.

This clone was seen only a few times. The chain carries TRBV5-1 and TRBJ2-5; D is unresolved. Between the trimmed V and J ends, which lost 0 bases and 2 bases, there was a span of 11 bases. This CDR3 is 15 amino acids long. CDR1 is SGHRS, CDR2 YFSETQ, per germline. CDR3 loop: CASSLGPRQQETQYF. The CDR3 DNA reads TGCGCCAGCAGCTTGGGCCCCAGGCAGCAAGAGACCCAGTACTTC.

The rearrangement links TRBV7-9 to TRBJ2-7, with TRBD2 as a possible D gene (5 bases). This CDR3 has 10 amino acids. Per germline, CDR1 SEHNR and CDR2 FQNEAQ (reference sequence). The V gene lost 10 bases and the J gene lost 6 bases, with 10 bases spanning the gap. CDR3 DNA: TGTGCCATCCTAGAGGGCGAGCAGTACTTC. This encodes CAILEGEQYF.

The V and J genes are TRBV28 and TRBJ2-7; D gene ambiguous. From germline, CDR1 is MDHEN and CDR2 SYDVKM. V lost 6 bases to trimming and J lost 1 base, with 16 bases between them. There are 15 residues in the CDR3. The CDR3 DNA follows: TGTGCCAGCAGCTCCGGGCCCACCATTTCCTACGAGCAGTACTTC. It codes for CASSSGPTISYEQYF.

On this clone: Compared with germline, one end of the junction differs, possibly owing to a read error. The gene calls are TRBV5-1 and TRBJ2-7, with D perhaps assigned TRBD1 or TRBD2 (5 bases each). This CDR3 spans 11 amino acids. The germline V gene has CDR1 SGHRS and CDR2 YFSETQ. The CDR3 loop reads CASSLGVVQYF. For the CDR3, the DNA is TGTGCCAGCAGCTTGGGGGTTGTGCAGTACTTC. Together with reference TRBV5-1 and TRBJ2-7, the CDR3 gives the full variable domain: KAGVTQTPRYLIKTRGQQVTLSCSPISGHRSVSWYQQTPGQGLQFLFEYFSETQRNKGNFPGRFSGRQFSNSRSEMNVSTLELGDSALYLCASSLGVVQYFGPGTRLTVT.

This clone was detected a few times. This chain uses TRBV28 with TRBJ1-5, with 7 bases matching TRBD1. Losses at the gene ends were 2 bases for V and 2 bases for J; bases not matched to a gene: 0. This CDR3 is built from 14 residues. The V gene's germline CDR1 is MDHEN and CDR2 SYDVKM. The CDR3 DNA reads TGTGCCAGCAGTTTAGGACAGGGCAATCAGCCCCAGCATTTT. As protein: CASSLGQGNQPQHF.

The chain couples TRBV9 to TRBJ2-2; 10 bases line up with TRBD2. The V gene's germline CDR1 is SGDLS and CDR2 YYNGEE. The CDR3 sequence is 17 residues long. Trimming took 0 bases from V and 6 from J; bases not matched to a gene: 8. CDR3 coding DNA: TGTGCCAGCAGCGTAGCTGGGCTAGCGGGAGTCTCCGGGGAGCTGTTTTTT. Its protein is CASSVAGLAGVSGELFF.